A single sample is the source of the 5 T cell receptor beta chains below, sequenced in a study of CD8+ T cells in alopecia areata. Regarding treatment: oral pan-JAK inhibitor, 5-10 mg twice daily. Once RNA had been extracted, it was reverse transcribed into cDNA to act as the sequencing template. Some clones are missing from TCRdb's copy, which holds only in-frame ones; the method was immunoSEQ multiplex PCR. The sample records hundreds of thousands of clones, approximately 65% being singletons. The sequencing used CD4+ T cells sorted from blood, collected at week 44, from a patient treated with tofacitinib. The receptors here all came from a human donor with alopecia areata.

This chain links TRBV13 with TRBJ1-1, with TRBD1 as a possible D gene (5 bases). The V gene's germline CDR1 is PRHDT and CDR2 FYEKMQ (reference sequence). Trimming left V 5 bases short and J 0 bases short, with 31 bases between. The CDR3 is 21 residues long. DNA of the CDR3: TGTGCCAGCAGCGAGATGGGATTGGCGGGACGCCAAACAGAGATGAACACTGAAGCTTTCTTT. This translates into CASSEMGLAGRQTEMNTEAFF.

The V gene is TRBV14, the J gene TRBJ2-1; D uncertain. The germline V gene has CDR1 SGHDN and CDR2 FVKESK. The CDR3 has 13 amino acids. V lost 5 bases to trimming and J lost 10 bases, with 15 bases between them. The CDR3 coding sequence is TGTGCCAGCAGCTTAGAAAACGTGAAAGAGCAGTTCTTC. Translated: CASSLENVKEQFF.

This sequence joins TRBV10-3 and TRBJ2-1; 12 bases map to TRBD2. The CDR3 is 16 amino acids. V shed 0 bases and J 7 bases; nucleotides not matched to a gene: 4. Germline V gives CDR1 ENHRY, CDR2 SYGVKD. As DNA, the CDR3 is TGTGCCATCAGTGAGTCACTAGCGGGGGGACTTAATGAGCAGTTCTTC. Its translation: CAISESLAGGLNEQFF.

This chain joins TRBV27 and TRBJ2-1; D might be TRBD2 (7 bases). The germline V gene has CDR1 MNHEY and CDR2 SMNVEV (reference sequence). The CDR3 sequence is 18 residues long. V was clipped by 1 base and J by 5 bases, with 21 bases between them. The CDR3: CASSLWEGGHASDNEQFF. Written as DNA, the CDR3 is TGTGCCAGCAGTTTATGGGAGGGGGGACACGCGTCCGACAATGAGCAGTTCTTC.

The chain has TRBV7-2 and TRBJ2-5, with D perhaps matching TRBD2 (7 bases). The CDR3 has 14 amino acids. Germline CDR1 reads SGHTA; CDR2 reads FQGNSA. The V end was cut by 7 bases, the J end by 1 base, with 13 bases between. The CDR3 loop reads CASTPRGAQETQYF. In nucleotides, the CDR3 is TGTGCCAGCACCCCCCGGGGGGCCCAAGAGACCCAGTACTTC.